This T cell receptor (beta chain) was documented in a study of cytomegalovirus exposure and HLA in healthy donors. Both 60 Vbeta primers and 13 Jbeta primers went into the PCR. Sequencing was performed with immunoSEQ multiplex PCR; in TCRdb, only in-frame clones are kept and a portion is missing. The data show over 110,000 clones, 73% seen once. Study-wide results and limits: The classifier reportedly diagnosed cytomegalovirus status with high specificity and sensitivity. It was likely that a cluster of highly shared sequence variants was a sequencing artifact. Across donors, presence/absence analyses took sequencing depth to be roughly uniform.

Comment on this clone: Its antigen is still unknown.

While unrecorded immune exposures were likely, the donors were nominally healthy when sampled. Germline V gives CDR1 MNHEY, CDR2 SVGAGI. The V gene lost 2 bases and the J gene lost 4 bases, with 14 bases spanning the gap. There are 15 residues in the CDR3. Sequencing was carried out using PBMCs. The clonotype was recovered from a woman aged 40 to 55 in good health and CMV-seronegative. This sequence joins TRBV6-5 and TRBJ1-2; tentative D call: TRBD1 (5 bases). The CDR3 sequence: CASSYVRTWGYGYTF. CDR3 coding DNA: TGTGCCAGCAGTTACGTCAGGACATGGGGCTATGGCTACACCTTC.